Presented here are 24 T cell receptor beta chains from one specimen sequenced in a study of CD8 T cells in Susac syndrome. Roughly 0.45 to 1 ug RNA was reverse transcribed with random hexamers. TCRdb reprocessed the immunoSEQ multiplex PCR reads with MiXCR, giving one entry per CDR3 protein. This sample has roughly 120,000 distinct CDR3 sequences, with roughly 94% found just once. The sample was CD4+ T cells from PBMCs. These receptors all stem from a human donor with multiple sclerosis.

The gene calls are TRBV5-1 and TRBJ2-3; 7 positions agree with TRBD2. The CDR3 is 16 amino acids. With V trimmed by 0 bases and J by 2 bases, 6 bases remained unmatched. The germline V gene has CDR1 SGHRS and CDR2 YFSETQ. CDR3 sequence reads: CASSLALRGSTDTQYF. The CDR3 DNA sequence: TGCGCCAGCAGCTTGGCCTTGCGGGGGTCCACAGATACGCAGTATTTT. The variable domain in full, with the rest retrieved from reference TRBV5-1 and TRBJ2-3, is KAGVTQTPRYLIKTRGQQVTLSCSPISGHRSVSWYQQTPGQGLQFLFEYFSETQRNKGNFPGRFSGRQFSNSRSEMNVSTLELGDSALYLCASSLALRGSTDTQYFGPGTRLTVL.

This chain uses TRBV6-5 with TRBJ2-1, with D perhaps TRBD2 (6 bases). CDR1 is MNHEY and CDR2 is SVGAGI in the germline V gene. This CDR3 comprises 13 residues. Trimming shortened V by 6 bases and J by 3 bases, and 9 bases separated the two germline ends. CDR3 amino acids: CASRSDYYNEQFF. The CDR3 DNA follows: TGTGCCAGCAGATCGGACTACTACAATGAGCAGTTCTTC.

This sequence joins TRBV6-5 and TRBJ2-6, with D possibly TRBD1 on 6 matching bases. CDR1 MNHEY and CDR2 SVGAGI come from the germline V gene. CDR3 length: 16 amino acids. Trimming removed 0 bases at V and 1 base at J, with 7 bases between. CDR3 region: CASSYSTGSGANVLTF. CDR3 bases: TGTGCCAGCAGTTACTCTACAGGGTCTGGGGCCAACGTCCTGACTTTC.

This clonotype has just one count. This chain links TRBV29-1 with TRBJ2-7; 8 bases fit TRBD1. CDR3 size: 13 residues. V dropped 6 bases and J dropped 3; count of bases not matched to a gene: 7. Germline V gene data show CDR1 as SQVTM and CDR2 as ANQGSEA. CDR3 sequence (DNA): TGCAGCGTAAGACAAGGACAGGGCTACGAGCAGTACTTC. This codes for CSVRQGQGYEQYF.

The chain joins TRBV20-1 to TRBJ1-1; D is ambiguous. Germline values: CDR1 DFQATT, CDR2 SNEGSKA (reference sequence). The CDR3 contains 13 residues. V was clipped by 5 bases and J by 0 bases, with 10 bases between them. The CDR3 region is CSAPTRMNTEAFF. The CDR3 coding sequence is TGCAGTGCTCCGACCCGTATGAACACTGAAGCTTTCTTT.

The V gene is TRBV3-1, the J gene TRBJ1-2; D ambiguous. CDR3 size: 16 residues. Germline CDR1 LGHDT, CDR2 YNNKEL (reference sequence). V lost 1 base, J lost 2 bases, and 14 bases lay in between. The CDR3 DNA is TGTGCCAGCAGCCAAGGGCTGGGCGGGAGGAACTATGGCTACACCTTC. This sequence encodes CASSQGLGGRNYGYTF. Full variable domain (outside the CDR3, taken from reference TRBV3-1 and TRBJ1-2): DTAVSQTPKYLVTQMGNDKSIKCEQNLGHDTMYWYKQDSKKFLKIMFSYNNKELIINETVPNRFSPKSPDKAHLNLHINSLELGDSAVYFCASSQGLGGRNYGYTFGSGTRLTVV.

The gene calls are TRBV2 and TRBJ2-7; unclear D gene. Germline lookup yields CDR1 SNHLY and CDR2 FYNNEI. The germline V and J ends were trimmed by 8 bases and 6 bases, with 11 bases remaining between them. The CDR3 covers 11 residues. The DNA for the CDR3 is TGTGCCAGCCTGAGACGGGCCGAGCAGTACTTC. Translating gives CASLRRAEQYF.

V and J are TRBV5-5 and TRBJ2-5; a possible D gene is TRBD1 (5 bases). Germline V lookup: CDR1 SGHKS, CDR2 YYEKEE (reference sequence). The CDR3 loop spans 15 amino acids. V lost 0 bases, J lost 5 bases, and 14 bases lay in between. The CDR3: CASSLAPRKGETQYF. CDR3 bases: TGTGCCAGCAGCTTGGCCCCGAGGAAGGGGGAGACCCAGTACTTC.

The chain links TRBV6-5 to TRBJ1-6; D is unresolved. Deletions cut 0 bases from V and 0 bases from J, with 9 bases between. CDR1 and CDR2 from the germline V gene are MNHEY and SVGAGI. The CDR3 is 17 amino acids. CDR3 protein: CASSYSISSSYNSPLHF. Written as DNA, the CDR3 is TGTGCCAGCAGTTACTCGATATCAAGCTCCTATAATTCACCCCTCCACTTT.

This clonotype was picked up one time. This rearrangement joins TRBV7-6 to TRBJ1-2, with D possibly matching TRBD1 (6 bases). The CDR3 extends over 14 amino acids. Germline V gene lookup returns CDR1 SGHVS and CDR2 FNYEAQ. Trimming took off 5 bases at V and 6 bases at J, with 16 bases between the two ends. CDR3 amino acids: CASSPSTGSNGYTF. The CDR3 DNA follows: TGTGCCAGCAGCCCGTCGACAGGCTCAAATGGCTACACCTTC.

This clonotype was seen only once. The gene calls are TRBV15 and TRBJ1-6; D might be TRBD1 (5 bases). The V end lost 1 base, the J end lost 0 bases, and 10 bases lay between the germline ends. The length of the CDR3 is 17 residues. Per the germline V gene, CDR1 is LNHNV and CDR2 is YYDKDF (reference sequence). For the CDR3, the DNA is TGTGCCACCAGCAGAGTGGCAGGGAGCTCCTATAATTCACCCCTCCACTTT. Its translation: CATSRVAGSSYNSPLHF. The variable domain in full, with the rest retrieved from reference TRBV15 and TRBJ1-6, is DAMVIQNPRYQVTQFGKPVTLSCSQTLNHNVMYWYQQKSSQAPKLLFHYYDKDFNNEADTPDNFQSRRPNTSFCFLDIRSPGLGDTAMYLCATSRVAGSSYNSPLHFGNGTRLTVT.

The chain links TRBV5-4 to TRBJ2-3; 7 bases map to TRBD2. The CDR3 length is 17 residues. Losses at the gene ends were 3 bases for V and 1 base for J; bases not matched to a gene: 11. The germline V gene encodes CDR1 SGHNT and CDR2 YYREEE (reference sequence). CDR3 coding DNA: TGTGCCAGCAGCTGGCAGGTCGGGAGCGGGGGCACAGATACGCAGTATTTT. Translation: CASSWQVGSGGTDTQYF.

This clonotype was recorded once. The J gene is TRBJ1-2, the V gene TRBV2; no clear D gene. The CDR3 is made up of 13 amino acids. Germline V lookup: CDR1 SNHLY, CDR2 FYNNEI. Trimming shortened V by 1 base and J by 2 bases, and 5 bases separated the two germline ends. Here the CDR3 reads CASSEGGNYGYTF. In DNA, the CDR3 is TGTGCCAGCAGTGAAGGGGGAAACTATGGCTACACCTTC.

J is TRBJ2-7 and V is TRBV4-2; 13 positions match TRBD2. The junction had 10 bases not matched to a gene; V was cut back by 4 bases and J by 7 bases. Germline CDR1 LGHNA, CDR2 YNFKEQ. The CDR3 length is 16 residues. DNA of the CDR3: TGTGCCAGCAGCCGCCGACTAGCGGGAGGTTTGGGGGAGCAGTACTTC. It yields the protein CASSRRLAGGLGEQYF.

The chain joins TRBV23-1 to TRBJ2-7; D may be TRBD1 (6 bases). TRBV23-1 is noted as an ORF with a role that remains uncertain. The germline V and J ends were trimmed by 5 bases and 4 bases, with 21 bases remaining between them. The CDR3 has 16 amino acids. CDR3 DNA sequence: TGCGCCAGCAGTGTTGTTAGGGGACAAACGGAATACGAGCAGTACTTC. As protein: CASSVVRGQTEYEQYF.

A single count supports this clonotype. The CDR3 sequence is CASSSGQGGSDTQYF. The DNA of the CDR3 is TGCGCCAGCAGCTCTGGGCAGGGCGGATCAGATACGCAGTATTTT. The chain is built from TRBV5-1 and TRBJ2-3; D is possibly TRBD1 (5 bases). The germline CDR1 and CDR2 sequences are SGHRS and YFSETQ. Trimming stripped 3 bases from V and 4 bases from J, with 15 bases between. The CDR3 is 15 residues long. Full variable domain (remainder filled in from reference TRBV5-1 and TRBJ2-3): KAGVTQTPRYLIKTRGQQVTLSCSPISGHRSVSWYQQTPGQGLQFLFEYFSETQRNKGNFPGRFSGRQFSNSRSEMNVSTLELGDSALYLCASSSGQGGSDTQYFGPGTRLTVL.

The J gene is TRBJ2-7, the V gene TRBV30; a possible D gene is TRBD2 (5 bases). Germline CDR1 and CDR2: GTSNPN and SVGIG (reference sequence). The V end was cut by 2 bases, the J end by 3 bases, with 17 bases between. The CDR3 is 15 residues long. The CDR3 protein is CAWSPSPGRHYEQYF. CDR3 nucleotide sequence: TGTGCCTGGAGTCCATCTCCGGGGAGACACTACGAGCAGTACTTC.

The V and J genes are TRBV10-3 and TRBJ1-1, with 9 bases identical to TRBD1. The V and J ends lost 5 bases and 5 bases, in that order; junction bases with no gene match: 6. Germline CDR1 is ENHRY and CDR2 is SYGVKD. This CDR3 contains 14 residues. The CDR3 is CAISTTGGETEAFF. CDR3 bases: TGTGCCATCAGTACGACAGGGGGGGAAACTGAAGCTTTCTTT.

J is TRBJ1-1 and V is TRBV7-2, with D perhaps TRBD1 (6 bases). The CDR3 spans 15 residues. Germline V gives CDR1 SGHTA, CDR2 FQGNSA. Trimming pared 3 bases from V and 0 bases from J, leaving 11 bases between. The CDR3 sequence: CASSFQGQMNTEAFF. Here the CDR3 DNA reads TGTGCCAGCAGCTTCCAAGGACAGATGAACACTGAAGCTTTCTTT.

The chain's CDR3 is CASSVAGQGAGETQYF. Here the CDR3 DNA reads TGTGCCAGCAGCGTAGCTGGGCAGGGCGCAGGAGAGACCCAGTACTTC. The V gene is TRBV9, the J gene TRBJ2-5; D might be TRBD1 (5 bases). This CDR3 contains 16 residues. Germline loops: CDR1 SGDLS, CDR2 YYNGEE. Trimming took 0 bases from V and 4 from J, leaving 16 bases between them.

The CDR3 here is CAWTSGSRADTQYF. CDR3 DNA: TGTGCCTGGACAAGCGGGTCTAGGGCAGATACGCAGTATTTT. This sequence joins TRBV30 and TRBJ2-3; a weak D match, TRBD2 (6 bases). This CDR3 has 14 residues. Germline CDR1 and CDR2: GTSNPN and SVGIG (reference sequence). V lost 4 bases and J 4 bases, leaving 15 bases between the germline ends.

V usage is TRBV20-1 and J usage is TRBJ2-2, with 13 nucleotides matching TRBD2. The CDR3 is made up of 14 amino acids. V shed 2 bases and J 6 bases; nucleotides not matched to a gene: 0. Germline V lookup: CDR1 DFQATT, CDR2 SNEGSKA (reference sequence). The DNA for the CDR3 is TGCAGTGCTAGAACTAGCGGGGGGGCCGGGGAGCTGTTTTTT. This translates into CSARTSGGAGELFF.

The chain recombines TRBV25-1 with TRBJ2-7, with D perhaps matching TRBD1 or TRBD2 (5 bases each). Looked up from germline, CDR1 is MGHDK and CDR2 is SYGVNS. The CDR3 has 16 residues. The V end was cut by 1 base, the J end by 1 base, with 14 bases between. CDR3 region: CASSEWRTPYSYEQYF. The CDR3, as DNA: TGTGCCAGCAGTGAATGGAGGACACCTTATTCCTACGAGCAGTACTTC.

J is TRBJ2-3 and V is TRBV7-2; the D is unclear. CDR1 is SGHTA and CDR2 is FQGNSA in the germline V gene. This CDR3 comprises 12 residues. V gave up 3 bases and J gave up 2 bases, with 3 bases separating them. The CDR3, as DNA: TGTGCCAGCAGCTTCTTCACAGATACGCAGTATTTT. Translating it yields CASSFFTDTQYF. Combining the CDR3 with reference TRBV7-2 and TRBJ2-3 gives the whole variable domain GAGVSQSPSNKVTEKGKDVELRCDPISGHTALYWYRQSLGQGLEFLIYFQGNSAPDKSGLPSDRFSAERTGGSVSTLTIQRTQQEDSAVYLCASSFFTDTQYFGPGTRLTVL.